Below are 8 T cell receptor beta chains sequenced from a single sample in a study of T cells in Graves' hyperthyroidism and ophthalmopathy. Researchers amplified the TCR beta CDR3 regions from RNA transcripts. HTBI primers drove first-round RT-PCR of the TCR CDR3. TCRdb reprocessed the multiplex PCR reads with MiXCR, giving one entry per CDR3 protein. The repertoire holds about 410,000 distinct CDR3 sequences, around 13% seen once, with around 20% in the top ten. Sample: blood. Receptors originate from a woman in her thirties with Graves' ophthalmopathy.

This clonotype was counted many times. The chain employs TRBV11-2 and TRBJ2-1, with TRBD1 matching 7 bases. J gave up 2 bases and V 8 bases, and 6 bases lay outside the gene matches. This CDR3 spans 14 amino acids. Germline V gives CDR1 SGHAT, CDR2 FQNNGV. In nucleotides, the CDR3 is TGTGCCAGCTTACGAGACAGGGCCTACAATGAGCAGTTCTTC. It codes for CASLRDRAYNEQFF. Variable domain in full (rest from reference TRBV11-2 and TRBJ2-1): EAGVAQSPRYKIIEKRQSVAFWCNPISGHATLYWYQQILGQGPKLLIQFQNNGVVDDSQLPKDRFSAERLKGVDSTLKIQPAKLEDSAVYLCASLRDRAYNEQFFGPGTRLTVL.

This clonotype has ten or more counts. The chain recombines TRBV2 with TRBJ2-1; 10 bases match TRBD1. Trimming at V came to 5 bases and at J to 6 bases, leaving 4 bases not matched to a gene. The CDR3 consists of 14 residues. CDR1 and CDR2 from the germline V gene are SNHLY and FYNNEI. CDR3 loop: CASSWDRGRNEQFF. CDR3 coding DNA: TGTGCCAGCAGTTGGGACAGGGGACGCAATGAGCAGTTCTTC.

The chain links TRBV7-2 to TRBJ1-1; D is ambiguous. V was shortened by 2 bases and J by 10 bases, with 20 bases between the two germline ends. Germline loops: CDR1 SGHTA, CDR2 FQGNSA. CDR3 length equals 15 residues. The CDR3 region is CASSLRRSTSEGAFF. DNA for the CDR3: TGTGCCAGCAGCTTAAGACGATCCACTTCCGAGGGAGCTTTCTTT.

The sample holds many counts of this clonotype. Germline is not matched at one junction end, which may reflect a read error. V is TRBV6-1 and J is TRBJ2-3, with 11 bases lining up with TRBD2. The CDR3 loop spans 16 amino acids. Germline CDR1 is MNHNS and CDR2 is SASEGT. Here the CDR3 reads CASREASGGRTDTQYF. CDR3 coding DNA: TGTGCCAGCAGGGAAGCTAGCGGGGGGCGGACAGATACGCAGTATTTT.

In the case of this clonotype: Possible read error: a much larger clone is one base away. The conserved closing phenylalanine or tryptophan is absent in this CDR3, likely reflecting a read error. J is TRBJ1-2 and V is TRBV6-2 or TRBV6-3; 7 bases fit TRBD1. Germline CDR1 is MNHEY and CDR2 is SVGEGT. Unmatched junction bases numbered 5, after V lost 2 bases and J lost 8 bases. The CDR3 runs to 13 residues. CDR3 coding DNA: TGTGCCAGCAGTTACGACGTCAGGGGGGGCTACACCGTC. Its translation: CASSYDVRGGYTV.

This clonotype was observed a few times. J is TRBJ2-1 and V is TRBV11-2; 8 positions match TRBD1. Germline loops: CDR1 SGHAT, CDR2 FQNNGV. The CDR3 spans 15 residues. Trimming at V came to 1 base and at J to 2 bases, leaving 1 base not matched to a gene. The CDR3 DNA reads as TGTGCCAGCAGCTTAGGGACAGGGACCTACAATGAGCAGTTCTTC. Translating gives CASSLGTGTYNEQFF. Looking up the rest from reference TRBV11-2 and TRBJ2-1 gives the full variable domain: EAGVAQSPRYKIIEKRQSVAFWCNPISGHATLYWYQQILGQGPKLLIQFQNNGVVDDSQLPKDRFSAERLKGVDSTLKIQPAKLEDSAVYLCASSLGTGTYNEQFFGPGTRLTVL.

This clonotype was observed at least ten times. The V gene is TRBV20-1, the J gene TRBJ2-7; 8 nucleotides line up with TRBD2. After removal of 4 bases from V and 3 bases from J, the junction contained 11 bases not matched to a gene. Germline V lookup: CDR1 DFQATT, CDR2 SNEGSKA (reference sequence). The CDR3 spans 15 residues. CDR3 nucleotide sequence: TGCAGTGCTACCCCCGCGGCGGGGGGCCACTACGAGCAGTACTTC. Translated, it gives CSATPAAGGHYEQYF.

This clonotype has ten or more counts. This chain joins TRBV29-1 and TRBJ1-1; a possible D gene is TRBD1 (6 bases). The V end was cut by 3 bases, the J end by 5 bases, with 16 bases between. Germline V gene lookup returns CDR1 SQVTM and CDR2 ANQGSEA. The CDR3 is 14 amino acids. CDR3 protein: CSVEVAGAGTEAFF. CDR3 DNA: TGCAGCGTTGAGGTGGCGGGGGCGGGTACTGAAGCTTTCTTT.